This T cell receptor beta chain comes out of a study of PD-1 blockade in mismatch repair-deficient tumors. Looking at the study overall: Patients had approximately 12 mismatch repair-deficient cancer types, all previously treated and progressing.

This table comes from immunoSEQ multiplex PCR, and its TCRdb copy is limited to in-frame clones, with some not included. The data contain about 100,000 clones, about 79% of them singletons. Germline V lookup: CDR1 SGHRS, CDR2 YFSETQ. The CDR3 extends over 15 amino acids. Unmatched junction bases numbered 12, after V lost 3 bases and J lost 6 bases. Three pembrolizumab responders had their TCRs sequenced. A remark on this clone: Other DNA sequences in this specimen translate into the identical CDR3.

The V and J genes are TRBV5-1 and TRBJ2-7; 7 nucleotides agree with TRBD1. Sequencing used peripheral blood, obtained approximately 35 weeks after starting pembrolizumab. The sequence was obtained from an adult with mismatch repair-deficient cancer. The CDR3 DNA follows: TGCGCCAGCAGCTCGACACAGGGGTCTGGGCGCGAGCAGTACTTC. This gives the protein CASSSTQGSGREQYF.